Presented here are 16 T cell receptor beta chains from one specimen sequenced in a study of cytomegalovirus exposure and HLA in healthy donors. Researchers ran the PCR with 60 Vbeta and 13 Jbeta primers. The table came from immunoSEQ multiplex PCR; TCRdb's copy has only in-frame clones and leaves some out. The sample records some 150,000 clones, roughly 79% being singletons. The sample was PBMCs. Receptors were obtained from a woman aged 50 to 60 in good health and CMV-seronegative.

The chain couples TRBV9 to TRBJ2-1; maybe TRBD2 (5 bases). The CDR3 extends over 15 amino acids. Germline V CDR1 and CDR2: SGDLS, YYNGEE. V was clipped by 0 bases and J by 12 bases, with 19 bases between them. This chain's CDR3 is CASSVDPDRGSAQFF. Written as DNA, the CDR3 is TGTGCCAGCAGCGTAGACCCAGACCGCGGGTCTGCGCAGTTCTTC.

J is TRBJ1-2 and V is TRBV28, with D maybe TRBD1 (5 bases). CDR1 and CDR2 from the germline V gene are MDHEN and SYDVKM. The CDR3 extends over 15 amino acids. V lost 7 bases and J lost 5, with 20 bases in between. The CDR3 reads CASIVLSAGGYGYTF. DNA for the CDR3: TGTGCCAGCATTGTCTTATCGGCGGGGGGATATGGCTACACCTTC.

V is TRBV7-2 and J is TRBJ2-3, with 9 nucleotides matching TRBD2. CDR3 length: 15 amino acids. V lost 3 bases to trimming and J lost 2 bases; unmatched junction nucleotides: 3. Germline V gene lookup returns CDR1 SGHTA and CDR2 FQGNSA. The CDR3 bases are TGTGCCAGCAGCTTCCCTAGCGGGGTCACAGATACGCAGTATTTT. Its translation: CASSFPSGVTDTQYF.

This chain links TRBV7-2 with TRBJ2-7; D is unresolved. V was pared by 0 bases and J by 4 bases, with 7 bases between. CDR1 is SGHTA, CDR2 FQGNSA, per germline. This CDR3 is built from 13 residues. For the CDR3, the DNA is TGTGCCAGCAGCTTAGCTGTAACTTACGAGCAGTACTTC. Its protein product is CASSLAVTYEQYF.

This chain connects TRBV5-5 to TRBJ1-2, with D hard to call. The CDR3 is 13 residues long. The ends were cut back, 4 bases at V and 0 bases at J, with 7 bases in the middle. Germline V gene data show CDR1 as SGHKS and CDR2 as YYEKEE (reference sequence). The chain's CDR3 is CASSTGANYGYTF. In nucleotides, the CDR3 is TGTGCCAGCAGCACGGGAGCTAACTATGGCTACACCTTC.

The V and J genes are TRBV20-1 and TRBJ1-5; D gene unclear. Germline assignment: CDR1 DFQATT and CDR2 SNEGSKA (reference sequence). This CDR3 comprises 10 residues. Here the CDR3 reads CSLSGQPQHF. The CDR3 DNA is TGCAGCCTCTCCGGGCAGCCCCAGCATTTT.

The rearrangement joins TRBV6-1 to TRBJ1-1; 8 bases are shared with TRBD1. Germline assignment: CDR1 MNHNS and CDR2 SASEGT. The junction had 6 bases not matched to a gene; V was cut back by 5 bases and J by 1 base. The CDR3 spans 15 residues. CDR3 in amino acids: CASSIRTGKNTEAFF. The CDR3, as DNA: TGTGCCAGCAGTATTCGGACAGGGAAGAACACTGAAGCTTTCTTT.

The chain recombines TRBV4-2 with TRBJ2-3; the D gene is possibly TRBD1 (6 bases). Looked up from germline, CDR1 is LGHNA and CDR2 is YNFKEQ. The CDR3 loop spans 15 amino acids. Trimming removed 3 bases from V and 0 bases from J, with 10 bases in between. CDR3 DNA sequence: TGTGCCAGCAGCCAGACAACAGGGAGCACAGATACGCAGTATTTT. Protein product: CASSQTTGSTDTQYF.

About this clone itself: One junction end disagrees with the germline gene, perhaps due to a read error. The gene calls are TRBV4-3 and TRBJ1-1; D is unclear. The germline gives CDR1 LGHNA, CDR2 YSLEER. The CDR3 has 13 amino acids. CDR3 in amino acids: CAGSLFRGTEAFF. CDR3 DNA sequence: TGCGCCGGCAGCCTCTTTCGGGGCACTGAAGCTTTCTTT.

The chain joins TRBV6-5 to TRBJ1-5, with D perhaps TRBD1 (6 bases). The CDR3 length is 16 residues. V lost 0 bases, J lost 1 base, and 10 bases lay in between. Germline CDR1 and CDR2: MNHEY and SVGAGI. CDR3 nucleotide sequence: TGTGCCAGCAGTTACTCGGGAGGGGGAAGCAATCAGCCCCAGCATTTT. Translated, it gives CASSYSGGGSNQPQHF.

As regards this clone: Other DNA sequences in this specimen translate into the identical CDR3. V and J are TRBV7-2 and TRBJ2-7, with 7 bases lining up with TRBD1. V dropped 5 bases and J dropped 4; count of bases not matched to a gene: 11. The CDR3 loop spans 15 amino acids. Germline V gene lookup returns CDR1 SGHTA and CDR2 FQGNSA. Here the CDR3 reads CASSLSRGDSYEQYF. The DNA for the CDR3 is TGTGCCAGCAGCCTCAGTAGAGGGGACAGTTACGAGCAGTACTTC.

This rearrangement joins TRBV29-1 to TRBJ1-4, with D unresolved. The CDR3 has 13 residues. Germline V gives CDR1 SQVTM, CDR2 ANQGSEA. V was trimmed by 3 bases and J by 8 bases, leaving 13 bases between them. CDR3 nucleotides: TGCAGCGTTGAGAAGCGGGAAGGAGAAAAACTGTTTTTT. Amino acid sequence: CSVEKREGEKLFF. Full variable domain (remainder filled in from reference TRBV29-1 and TRBJ1-4): SAVISQKPSRDICQRGTSLTIQCQVDSQVTMMFWYRQQPGQSLTLIATANQGSEATYESGFVIDKFPISRPNLTFSTLTVSNMSPEDSSIYLCSVEKREGEKLFFGSGTQLSVL.

The rearrangement uses TRBV10-3 and TRBJ2-7; a possible D gene is TRBD1 (6 bases). Trimming removed 10 bases from V and 4 bases from J, with 17 bases in between. The V gene's germline CDR1 is ENHRY and CDR2 SYGVKD. The CDR3 consists of 13 residues. The CDR3 protein is CATWGRGEYEQYF. The DNA of the CDR3 is TGTGCCACCTGGGGCAGGGGCGAATACGAGCAGTACTTC.

The chain uses TRBV15 and TRBJ1-3; D uncertain. The germline gives CDR1 LNHNV, CDR2 YYDKDF (reference sequence). The V gene lost 0 bases and the J gene lost 3 bases, with 9 bases spanning the gap. CDR3 length: 15 residues. CDR3 nucleotide sequence: TGTGCCACCAGCAGAGATCCGGTGGTTGGAAACACCATATATTTT. Translating it yields CATSRDPVVGNTIYF.

This rearrangement joins TRBV10-3 to TRBJ1-1; 12 bases map to TRBD1. V gave up 2 bases and J gave up 12 bases; unmatched junction bases: 19. The length of the CDR3 is 18 residues. Per germline, CDR1 ENHRY and CDR2 SYGVKD. CDR3 sequence: CAISEGTLTGQGATGPFF. CDR3 bases: TGTGCCATCAGTGAGGGGACGCTTACGGGACAGGGGGCTACCGGGCCTTTCTTT.

The chain recombines TRBV2 with TRBJ2-5; D remains unclear. Looked up from germline, CDR1 is SNHLY and CDR2 is FYNNEI. The V gene lost 8 bases and the J gene lost 7 bases, with 17 bases spanning the gap. CDR3 size: 13 residues. The CDR3 bases are TGTGCCAGCTCTTCGGTCCTAAGAGGGACCCAGTACTTC. Its protein product is CASSSVLRGTQYF.